These 31 T cell receptor beta chains share one sample of origin, sequenced in a study of glioma-infiltrating T cells after dendritic cell vaccination. Time point reported: after dendritic cell vaccination, including at tumor progression/relapse. The method was immunoSEQ multiplex PCR; TCRdb's version includes in-frame clones alone and lacks a portion of them. This table has around 23,000 clones, 89% appearing once. Sequencing was performed on blood, taken after dendritic cell vaccination. These receptors were taken from a human donor with glioblastoma.

The chain recombines TRBV5-8 with TRBJ1-4; the D is unclear. Between the trimmed V and J ends, which lost 0 bases and 12 bases, there was a span of 12 bases. Germline CDR1 is SGHTS and CDR2 is YDEGEE. This CDR3 has 13 amino acids. CDR3 loop: CASSLGEGRQLFF. The CDR3 DNA reads TGTGCCAGCAGCTTGGGAGAGGGCAGGCAACTGTTTTTT. Combining the CDR3 with reference TRBV5-8 and TRBJ1-4 gives the whole variable domain EAGVTQSPTHLIKTRGQQATLRCSPISGHTSVYWYQQALGLGLQFLLWYDEGEERNRGNFPPRFSGRQFPNYSSELNVNALELEDSALYLCASSLGEGRQLFFGSGTQLSVL.

The count of this clone is one. The chain joins TRBV6-7 to TRBJ1-1; D perhaps matches TRBD1 (6 bases). TRBV6-7 is marked as an open reading frame, function uncertain. The CDR3 is made up of 12 amino acids. V was trimmed by 9 bases and J by 0 bases, leaving 8 bases between them. In DNA form, the CDR3 reads TGTGCCAGGAACAGGGTGAACACTGAAGCTTTCTTT. Protein sequence: CARNRVNTEAFF.

This clone was counted a single time. The chain joins TRBV11-3 to TRBJ2-3, with D possibly being TRBD2 (6 bases). The germline V gene encodes CDR1 SGHNT and CDR2 YENEEA. The CDR3 runs to 11 residues. Trimming removed 5 bases at V and 6 bases at J, with 6 bases between. The CDR3 region has the DNA TGTGCCAGCAGCCGGGGGGATACGCAGTATTTT. Protein sequence: CASSRGDTQYF.

This clone appeared a few times. V is TRBV10-2 and J is TRBJ2-3; 7 bases map to TRBD2. This CDR3 spans 13 amino acids. The germline CDR1 and CDR2 sequences are WSHSY and SAAADI. After removal of 6 bases from V and 4 bases from J, the junction contained 4 bases not matched to a gene. The CDR3 nucleotides read TGCGCCAGCAGAAAGCTAGCGGCAGATACGCAGTATTTT. It translates to CASRKLAADTQYF.

In this sample, this clone turned up a few times. V usage is TRBV9 and J usage is TRBJ1-4; maybe TRBD1 (6 bases). Germline CDR1 is SGDLS and CDR2 is YYNGEE. This CDR3 region has 15 residues. The V gene lost 0 bases and the J gene lost 4 bases, with 10 bases spanning the gap. CDR3 bases: TGTGCCAGCAGCGTAGGGACAGTTAGTAATGAAAAACTGTTTTTT. It specifies CASSVGTVSNEKLFF.

The genes are TRBV18 and TRBJ2-2, with D possibly being TRBD1 (5 bases). The CDR3 sequence is 15 residues long. Trimming shortened V by 3 bases and J by 6 bases, and 14 bases separated the two germline ends. Germline values: CDR1 KGHSH, CDR2 LQKENI. This CDR3 is CASSPTRGTPGELFF. CDR3 bases: TGTGCCAGCTCACCGACAAGGGGTACCCCCGGGGAGCTGTTTTTT.

V gene TRBV4-1 combines with J gene TRBJ1-6; D not certain. Germline V gene sequence: CDR1 MGHRA, CDR2 YSYEKL. This CDR3 is 15 amino acids long. Between the trimmed V and J ends, which lost 1 base and 8 bases, there was a span of 12 bases. CDR3 bases: TGCGCCAGCAGCCAAGTCCTCAGGATTGATTCACCCCTCCACTTT. Its protein product is CASSQVLRIDSPLHF.

The rearrangement uses TRBV2 and TRBJ1-2, with TRBD1 as a possible D gene (5 bases). The CDR3 covers 10 residues. The germline V and J ends were trimmed by 9 bases and 8 bases, with 10 bases remaining between them. CDR1 and CDR2 from the germline V gene are SNHLY and FYNNEI. The CDR3 nucleotides read TGTGCCAGAAGGACAAACGGCTACACCTTC. Its protein is CARRTNGYTF.

The chain joins TRBV15 to TRBJ1-2; D remains ambiguous. Germline V lookup: CDR1 LNHNV, CDR2 YYDKDF (reference sequence). The CDR3 has 15 residues. Deletions cut 0 bases from V and 0 bases from J, with 8 bases between. CDR3 nucleotide sequence: TGTGCCACCAGCAGAGATCCCGGGTCTAACTATGGCTACACCTTC. This gives the protein CATSRDPGSNYGYTF.

This chain connects TRBV5-6 to TRBJ2-1; D is perhaps TRBD2 (5 bases). The germline V gene encodes CDR1 SGHDT and CDR2 YYEEEE. The V end lost 4 bases, the J end lost 8 bases, and 16 bases lay between the germline ends. The CDR3 runs 14 residues. DNA of the CDR3: TGTGCCAGCAGCACCGCCGGGTTCGGGGATGAGCAGTTCTTC. It codes for CASSTAGFGDEQFF.

V gene TRBV9 combines with J gene TRBJ2-3; D gene unclear. Trimming took off 0 bases at V and 3 bases at J, with 5 bases between the two ends. The CDR3 contains 13 residues. The germline V gene has CDR1 SGDLS and CDR2 YYNGEE. CDR3 sequence (DNA): TGTGCCAGCAGCGTAGCTTCGACAGATACGCAGTATTTT. Protein product: CASSVASTDTQYF.

This clone was observed once. The chain carries TRBV11-2 and TRBJ2-3, with TRBD2 matching 7 bases. The CDR3 has 18 residues. Germline V CDR1 and CDR2: SGHAT, FQNNGV. V shed 2 bases and J 4 bases; nucleotides not matched to a gene: 15. CDR3 sequence (DNA): TGTGCCAGCAGCTTATTGAGGGCGAGCGGGGCCCGGTCAGATACGCAGTATTTT. Translation gives CASSLLRASGARSDTQYF. The whole variable domain, filled in from reference TRBV11-2 and TRBJ2-3, reads EAGVAQSPRYKIIEKRQSVAFWCNPISGHATLYWYQQILGQGPKLLIQFQNNGVVDDSQLPKDRFSAERLKGVDSTLKIQPAKLEDSAVYLCASSLLRASGARSDTQYFGPGTRLTVL.

The gene calls are TRBV7-6 and TRBJ1-2, with 8 bases lining up with TRBD1. J lost 7 bases, V lost 5 bases, and 12 bases had no gene match. CDR3 size: 15 residues. Germline V gives CDR1 SGHVS, CDR2 FNYEAQ. CDR3 in amino acids: CASSPGQGMAAGYTF. The CDR3 bases are TGTGCCAGCAGCCCCGGACAGGGAATGGCAGCTGGCTACACCTTC.

The chain uses TRBV6-4 and TRBJ2-1; 9 bases match TRBD1. The V gene's germline CDR1 is MRHNA and CDR2 SNTAGT. V shed 4 bases and J 6 bases; nucleotides not matched to a gene: 7. This CDR3 is 15 amino acids long. CDR3 sequence (DNA): TGTGCCAGCAGTGCTTTGGGACAGGGAATCAATGAGCAGTTCTTC. Protein sequence: CASSALGQGINEQFF.

The chain has TRBV14 and TRBJ2-7; the D is unclear. Trimming took 3 bases from V and 2 from J, leaving 2 bases between them. There are 11 residues in the CDR3. Germline V lookup: CDR1 SGHDN, CDR2 FVKESK. CDR3 amino acids: CASSHTYEQYF. Here the CDR3 DNA reads TGTGCCAGCAGCCATACCTACGAGCAGTACTTC.

The CDR3 is CASSDPPGTIPYEQYF. DNA for the CDR3: TGTGCCAGCAGTGACCCACCCGGGACAATACCCTACGAGCAGTACTTC. The chain is built from TRBV6-4 and TRBJ2-7, with D possibly matching TRBD1 (6 bases). The CDR3 sequence is 16 residues long. The V gene's germline CDR1 is MRHNA and CDR2 SNTAGT. V was shortened by 2 bases and J by 2 bases, with 16 bases between the two germline ends.

This clone was recorded only once. The J gene is TRBJ2-7, the V gene TRBV27; TRBD1 is a possible D gene (6 bases). Deletions cut 3 bases from V and 7 bases from J, with 22 bases between. CDR3 size: 16 residues. Germline CDR1 is MNHEY and CDR2 is SMNVEV (reference sequence). The DNA for the CDR3 is TGTGCCAGCAGTTTGGAAGGGGGTTATCACCCTTGGGAGCAGTACTTC. It encodes CASSLEGGYHPWEQYF.

The V call is TRBV7-9, the J call TRBJ2-7; 7 bases align to TRBD1. This CDR3 has 14 residues. The V gene end was trimmed by 5 bases and the J gene end by 4 bases; junction bases not matched to a gene: 8. Germline V gene lookup returns CDR1 SEHNR and CDR2 FQNEAQ (reference sequence). The CDR3 sequence is CASSHLRDRYEQYF. In DNA form, the CDR3 reads TGTGCCAGCAGCCACCTCCGGGACAGATACGAGCAGTACTTC.

The chain combines TRBV2 with TRBJ1-2; D is ambiguous. Trimming stripped 7 bases from V and 4 bases from J, with 7 bases between. There are 11 residues in the CDR3. Germline CDR1 is SNHLY and CDR2 is FYNNEI. In DNA form, the CDR3 reads TGTGCCAGCACCGTGGCCTATGGCTACACCTTC. The encoded protein is CASTVAYGYTF.

Comment on this clone: The junction differs from germline at one of its ends, possibly a read error. This specimen includes other DNA sequences encoding the same CDR3. V and J are TRBV7-2 and TRBJ1-6, with 10 bases lining up with TRBD1. Germline V CDR1 and CDR2: SGHTA, FQGNSA. This CDR3 has 17 residues. The CDR3 DNA reads TGTGCCAGCAGTTCCGGGACAGGGGTCCGGCGTAATTCCCCCCTCCACTTT. Its translation is CASSSGTGVRRNSPLHF.

CDR3 sequence (DNA): TGCGCCAGCAGTCGGGACAGGGGGGAGACCCAGTACTTC. Its protein is CASSRDRGETQYF. The rearrangement links TRBV10-1 to TRBJ2-5; 11 positions agree with TRBD1. This CDR3 comprises 13 residues. The junction had 1 base not matched to a gene; V was cut back by 5 bases and J by 5 bases. Germline V lookup: CDR1 WNHNN, CDR2 SYGVQD (reference sequence).

This chain joins TRBV5-1 and TRBJ2-5, with 7 bases aligning to TRBD2. The CDR3 totals 14 residues. The germline CDR1 and CDR2 sequences are SGHRS and YFSETQ. After removal of 0 bases from V and 4 bases from J, the junction contained 3 bases not matched to a gene. In DNA form, the CDR3 reads TGCGCCAGCAGCTTGGACCCGGGAGGAGAGACCCAGTACTTC. As protein: CASSLDPGGETQYF. Variable domain in full (rest from reference TRBV5-1 and TRBJ2-5): KAGVTQTPRYLIKTRGQQVTLSCSPISGHRSVSWYQQTPGQGLQFLFEYFSETQRNKGNFPGRFSGRQFSNSRSEMNVSTLELGDSALYLCASSLDPGGETQYFGPGTRLLVL.

The chain carries TRBV5-1 and TRBJ2-7; 7 bases align to TRBD2. The CDR3 is 18 residues long. Losses at the gene ends were 4 bases for V and 0 bases for J; bases not matched to a gene: 16. Germline CDR1 is SGHRS and CDR2 is YFSETQ. The CDR3 here is CASSRRLSGETISYEQYF. CDR3 sequence (DNA): TGCGCCAGCAGCCGCCGACTAAGCGGGGAGACGATCTCCTACGAGCAGTACTTC.

CDR3 nucleotide sequence: TGCGCCAGCAGCTTGGCCGGGACTAGTGAGACCCAGTACTTC. It specifies CASSLAGTSETQYF. The genes are TRBV5-1 and TRBJ2-5; 8 bases are shared with TRBD2. This CDR3 region has 14 residues. The ends lost 0 bases at V and 5 bases at J; junction bases unmatched: 3. Looked up from germline, CDR1 is SGHRS and CDR2 is YFSETQ. Variable domain in full (rest from reference TRBV5-1 and TRBJ2-5): KAGVTQTPRYLIKTRGQQVTLSCSPISGHRSVSWYQQTPGQGLQFLFEYFSETQRNKGNFPGRFSGRQFSNSRSEMNVSTLELGDSALYLCASSLAGTSETQYFGPGTRLLVL.

The CDR3 protein is CATSGRGVPSYNEQFF. CDR3 DNA: TGTGCCACCTCGGGCAGGGGGGTACCCTCCTACAATGAGCAGTTCTTC. The gene calls are TRBV15 and TRBJ2-1; possible D gene TRBD1, 7 bases. This CDR3 has 16 residues. Per germline, CDR1 LNHNV and CDR2 YYDKDF (reference sequence). V lost 8 bases and J lost 0, with 17 bases in between.

The chain couples TRBV19 to TRBJ1-4, with TRBD1 matching 9 bases. Germline CDR1 is LNHDA and CDR2 is SQIVND (reference sequence). The CDR3 is 15 residues long. V shed 11 bases and J 8 bases; nucleotides not matched to a gene: 15. The CDR3 bases are TGTGCCTCAAAAACCGGGACAGGGTCAAAGGAAAAACTGTTTTTT. This gives the protein CASKTGTGSKEKLFF.

The chain employs TRBV4-1 and TRBJ1-2; 8 bases agree with TRBD1. The CDR3 contains 15 residues. Germline V lookup: CDR1 MGHRA, CDR2 YSYEKL. The V segment lost 4 bases and the J segment 2 bases; nucleotides outside the gene matches: 6. In nucleotides, the CDR3 is TGCGCCAGCAGCCCGGGGACAGGCCCGAACTATGGCTACACCTTC. Translated: CASSPGTGPNYGYTF.

The chain joins TRBV7-2 to TRBJ2-7, with D hard to call. Germline values: CDR1 SGHTA, CDR2 FQGNSA. With 5 bases removed from V and 0 bases from J, the gap between germline ends came to 14 bases. CDR3 length: 15 amino acids. DNA of the CDR3: TGTGCCAGCAGCACGATTAGCCGGATCTCCTACGAGCAGTACTTC. Translating gives CASSTISRISYEQYF.

The rearrangement links TRBV2 to TRBJ2-3, with TRBD1 identical over 8 bases. This CDR3 has 16 residues. V lost 7 bases, J lost 0 bases, and 9 bases stayed unmatched. Germline V lookup: CDR1 SNHLY, CDR2 FYNNEI. CDR3 amino acids: CASTTTGAMSTDTQYF. The CDR3 coding sequence is TGTGCCAGCACTACGACAGGGGCGATGAGCACAGATACGCAGTATTTT.

The J gene is TRBJ2-5, the V gene TRBV9; D is perhaps TRBD1 (5 bases). The DNA end favors TRBJ2-7, so the J call may be wrong. From germline, CDR1 is SGDLS and CDR2 YYNGEE. The CDR3 is 15 amino acids. The CDR3 DNA is TGTGCCAGCAGCGTAGATCCAGGGCAAACCTACGAGCAGTACTTC. The encoded protein is CASSVDPGQTYEQYF.

V and J are TRBV7-2 and TRBJ2-7; 7 nucleotides align to TRBD1. Trimming took 5 bases from V and 2 from J; bases not matched to a gene: 3. The germline V gene encodes CDR1 SGHTA and CDR2 FQGNSA. The CDR3 sequence is 13 residues long. The CDR3 region is CASSVDRAYEQYF. The CDR3 DNA follows: TGTGCCAGCAGCGTAGACAGGGCCTACGAGCAGTACTTC.